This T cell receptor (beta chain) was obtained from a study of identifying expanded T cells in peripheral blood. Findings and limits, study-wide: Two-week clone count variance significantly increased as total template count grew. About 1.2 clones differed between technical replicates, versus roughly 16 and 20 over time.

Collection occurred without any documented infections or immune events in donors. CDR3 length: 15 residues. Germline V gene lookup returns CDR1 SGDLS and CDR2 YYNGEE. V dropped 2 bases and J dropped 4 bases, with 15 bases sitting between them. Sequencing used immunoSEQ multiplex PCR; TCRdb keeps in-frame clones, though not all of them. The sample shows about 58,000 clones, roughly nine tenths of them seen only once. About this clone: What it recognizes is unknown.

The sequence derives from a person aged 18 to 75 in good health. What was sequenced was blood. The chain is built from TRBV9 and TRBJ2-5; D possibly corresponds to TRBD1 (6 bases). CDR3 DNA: TGTGCCAGCAGCGTCGCAACAGGGAAGGGAGAGACCCAGTACTTC. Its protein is CASSVATGKGETQYF. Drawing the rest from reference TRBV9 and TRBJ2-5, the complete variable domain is DSGVTQTPKHLITATGQRVTLRCSPRSGDLSVYWYQQSLDQGLQFLIQYYNGEERAKGNILERFSAQQFPDLHSELNLSSLELGDSALYFCASSVATGKGETQYFGPGTRLLVL.